The source of this TCR beta chain is a study of blood T cell repertoires in COVID-19. Turning to the study itself: Acute-phase and convalescent COVID-19 samples originated in the United States, Italy and Spain. T cells, B-cell-depleted T cells, or PBMCs provided the cDNA or gDNA that served as material.

Germline V gene data show CDR1 as MNHNS and CDR2 as SASEGT. V trimming: 2 bases; J trimming: 4 bases; junction bases outside the gene matches: 10. The CDR3 consists of 17 residues. Authors' data handling: Reference gene primer amplification yielded estimated nucleated cell counts. Sequencing was performed with immunoSEQ multiplex PCR; in TCRdb, only in-frame clones are kept and a portion is missing. The V and J calls and clone size come from that table; D and trimming were worked out from the DNA. This sample has some 70,000 clones; 65% to 90% occur once, and the top ten carry more than 1.4%. The chain combines TRBV6-1 with TRBJ1-2; TRBD1 matches at 10 bases. The receptor's source is a woman in her fifties or sixties with acute or convalescent COVID-19. The sample taken for sequencing was peripheral blood. The CDR3 is CASSEPSGQGISYGYTF. Written as DNA, the CDR3 is TGTGCCAGCAGTGAACCATCGGGACAGGGGATCTCCTATGGCTACACCTTC.